A selection of T cell receptor beta chains follows, all from one sample in a study of T cell repertoires in cytomegalovirus infection. These TCRs' antigens remain unknown. TCRdb re-called the reads with MiXCR, one entry per CDR3 protein. This sample yields about 900,000 distinct CDR3 sequences, of which more than 25% are seen a single time; over 13% belongs to the top ten. The sequenced sample was cultured CD8+ T cells from PBMCs, obtained from culture after CMV antigen stimulation. These receptor sequences come from a human donor in good health (CMV status not recorded). Some clones in this sample may be carry-over from other donors' samples. Both conserved end residues are part of each CDR3. Only part of the rows carry a size: once, few, many, or a class if the clone is expanded.

j_call | v_call | clone_size | cdr3_aa
TRBJ2-2 | TRBV12-3/TRBV12-4 | many | CASSSPGQGARPTKVGELFF
TRBJ2-3 | TRBV27 | few | CASTSGTGVTDTQYF
TRBJ2-3 | TRBV4-3 | . | CAGSQDRWQASTDTQYF
TRBJ1-4 | TRBV23-1 | few | CASSHVKGFQKLFF
TRBJ1-6 | TRBV28 | few | CASSPTGTPLHF
TRBJ2-2 | TRBV6-1 | few | CASSALAGHAGELFF
TRBJ1-1 | TRBV2 | . | CACRAGTRNTEAFF
TRBJ2-7 | TRBV25-1 | . | CASSEWNGEQYF
TRBJ2-5 | TRBV7-6 | many | CASSLGGGSLGETQYF
TRBJ1-5 | TRBV7-6 | many | CASSLTDREGQPQHF
TRBJ2-5 | TRBV12-3/TRBV12-4 | many | CASSAGLAEKTQYF
TRBJ1-2 | TRBV6-1 | . | CASSEVGLYGYTF
TRBJ2-1 | TRBV27 | . | CASSLVGVVRNDQFF
TRBJ2-7 | TRBV4-1 | few | CASSQDLLAGAYEQYF
TRBJ1-2 | TRBV7-9 | many | CASSSGQIYGYTF
TRBJ2-6 | TRBV6-5 | . | CASSYFSGANVLTF
TRBJ2-1 | TRBV29-1 | once | CSVESGDWSWDEQFF
TRBJ1-5 | TRBV6-1 | . | CASRYRDQEAPRPQHF
TRBJ2-3 | TRBV20-1 | . | CSARALVPGTDTQYF
TRBJ2-2 | TRBV4-3 | . | CASSQGYTSTGELFF
TRBJ1-2 | TRBV7-6 | many | CASSLAATDYGYTF
TRBJ2-1 | TRBV10-3 | few | CAISGLPGDEQFF
TRBJ1-2 | TRBV9 | few | CASSAGVYGYTF
TRBJ2-6 | TRBV5-4 | many | CASSPGLAGGSGANVLTF
TRBJ2-2 | TRBV7-3 | . | CASSLQGSHGELFF
TRBJ1-1 | TRBV20-1 | . | CSAREADRSVDTEAFF